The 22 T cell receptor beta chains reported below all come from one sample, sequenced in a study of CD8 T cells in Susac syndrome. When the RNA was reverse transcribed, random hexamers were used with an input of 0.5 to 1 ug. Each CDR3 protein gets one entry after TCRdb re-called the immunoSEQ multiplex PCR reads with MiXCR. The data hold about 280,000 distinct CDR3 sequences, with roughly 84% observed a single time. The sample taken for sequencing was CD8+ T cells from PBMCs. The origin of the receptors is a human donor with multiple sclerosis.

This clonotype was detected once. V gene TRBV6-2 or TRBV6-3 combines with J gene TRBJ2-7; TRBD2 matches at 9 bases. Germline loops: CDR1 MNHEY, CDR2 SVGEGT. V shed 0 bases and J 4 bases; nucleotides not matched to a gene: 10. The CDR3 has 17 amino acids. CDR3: CASSYSNGLATKYEQYF. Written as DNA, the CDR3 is TGTGCCAGCAGTTACTCAAACGGACTAGCGACCAAATACGAGCAGTACTTC.

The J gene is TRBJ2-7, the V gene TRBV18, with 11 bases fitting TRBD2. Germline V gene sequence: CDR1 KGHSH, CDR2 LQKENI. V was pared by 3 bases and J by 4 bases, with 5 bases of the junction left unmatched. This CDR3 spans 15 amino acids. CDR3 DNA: TGTGCCAGCTCACCGACTAGCGGGGAGGGTTACGAGCAGTACTTC. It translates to CASSPTSGEGYEQYF.

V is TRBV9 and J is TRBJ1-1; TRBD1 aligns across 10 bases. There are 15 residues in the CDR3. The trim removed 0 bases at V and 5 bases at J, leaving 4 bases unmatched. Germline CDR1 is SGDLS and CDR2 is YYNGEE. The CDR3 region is CASSVVGTGVTEAFF. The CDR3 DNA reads TGTGCCAGCAGCGTAGTGGGGACAGGGGTGACTGAAGCTTTCTTT. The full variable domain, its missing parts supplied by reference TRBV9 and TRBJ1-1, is DSGVTQTPKHLITATGQRVTLRCSPRSGDLSVYWYQQSLDQGLQFLIQYYNGEERAKGNILERFSAQQFPDLHSELNLSSLELGDSALYFCASSVVGTGVTEAFFGQGTRLTVV.

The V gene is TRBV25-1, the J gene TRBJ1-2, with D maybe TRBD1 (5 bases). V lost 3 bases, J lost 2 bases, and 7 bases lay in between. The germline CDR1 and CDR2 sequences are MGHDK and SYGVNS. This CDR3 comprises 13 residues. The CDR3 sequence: CASSDGTNYGYTF. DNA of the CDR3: TGTGCCAGCAGTGACGGGACCAACTATGGCTACACCTTC.

CDR3 residues: CASTRPGYYNEQFF. The CDR3 nucleotides read TGTGCCAGCACTCGGCCGGGATACTACAATGAGCAGTTCTTC. The chain uses TRBV6-1 and TRBJ2-1; possible D gene TRBD2, 5 bases. There are 14 residues in the CDR3. Germline V gene sequence: CDR1 MNHNS, CDR2 SASEGT. The germline V and J ends were trimmed by 7 bases and 3 bases, with 13 bases remaining between them.

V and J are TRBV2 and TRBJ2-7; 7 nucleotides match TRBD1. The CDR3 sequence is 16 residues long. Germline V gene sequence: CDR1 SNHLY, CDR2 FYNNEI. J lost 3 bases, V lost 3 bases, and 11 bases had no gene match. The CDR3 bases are TGTGCCAGCAGTGAGGGACAGCGCAGACCATTCTACGAGCAGTACTTC. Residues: CASSEGQRRPFYEQYF.

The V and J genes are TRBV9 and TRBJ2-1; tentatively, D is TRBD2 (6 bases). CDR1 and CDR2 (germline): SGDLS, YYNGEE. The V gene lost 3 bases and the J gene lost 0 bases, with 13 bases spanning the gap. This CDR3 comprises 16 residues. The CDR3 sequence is CASSALRGTSYNEQFF. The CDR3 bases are TGTGCCAGCAGCGCCCTACGGGGGACCTCCTACAATGAGCAGTTCTTC.

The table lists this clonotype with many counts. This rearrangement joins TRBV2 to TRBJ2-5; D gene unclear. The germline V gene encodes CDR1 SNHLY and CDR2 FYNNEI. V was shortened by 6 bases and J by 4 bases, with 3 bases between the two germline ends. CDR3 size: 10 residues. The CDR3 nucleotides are TGTGCCAGCAGGGGAGAGACCCAGTACTTC. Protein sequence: CASRGETQYF.

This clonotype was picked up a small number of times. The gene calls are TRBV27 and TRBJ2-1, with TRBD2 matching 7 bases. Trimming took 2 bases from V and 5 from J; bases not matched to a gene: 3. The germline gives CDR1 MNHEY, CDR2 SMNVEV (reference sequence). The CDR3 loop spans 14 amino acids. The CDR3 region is CASSLGGRDNEQFF. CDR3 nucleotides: TGTGCCAGCAGTTTAGGTGGGAGGGACAATGAGCAGTTCTTC.

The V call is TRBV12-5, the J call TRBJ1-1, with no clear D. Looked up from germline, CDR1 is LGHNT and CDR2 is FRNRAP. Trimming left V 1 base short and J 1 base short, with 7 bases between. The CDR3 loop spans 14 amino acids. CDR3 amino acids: CASGLGSTNTEAFF. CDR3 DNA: TGTGCTAGTGGTTTGGGGTCCACGAACACTGAAGCTTTCTTT.

The CDR3 here is CASSLRTAFNEQYF. CDR3 nucleotides: TGTGCCAGCAGTTTACGGACAGCCTTTAACGAGCAGTACTTC. The chain is built from TRBV27 and TRBJ2-7; D is possibly TRBD1 (6 bases). Germline CDR1 MNHEY, CDR2 SMNVEV (reference sequence). Trimming took 2 bases from V and 5 from J, leaving 13 bases between them. This CDR3 has 14 residues.

The CDR3 DNA reads TGCAGCGTTGAATACGGCGGACCCAACACCGGGGAGCTGTTTTTT. It specifies CSVEYGGPNTGELFF. The chain uses TRBV29-1 and TRBJ2-2, with D uncertain. This CDR3 contains 15 residues. Trimming took 2 bases from V and 2 from J, leaving 12 bases between them. Germline CDR1 SQVTM, CDR2 ANQGSEA.

In DNA form, the CDR3 reads TGCGCCAGCAGCCCCCTTTATAGCAGTTCATCTAACTATGGCTACACCTTC. Protein product: CASSPLYSSSSNYGYTF. The chain employs TRBV5-1 and TRBJ1-2; D is undetermined. V was clipped by 4 bases and J by 0 bases, with 19 bases between them. CDR1 and CDR2 (germline): SGHRS, YFSETQ. The CDR3 runs to 17 residues.

CDR3 residues: CASSLLSGPPYQETQYF. DNA for the CDR3: TGCGCCAGCAGCCTCCTTTCAGGGCCCCCTTACCAAGAGACCCAGTACTTC. V is TRBV5-1 and J is TRBJ2-5; possible D gene TRBD1, 5 bases. CDR3 length: 17 amino acids. Trimming removed 4 bases from V and 0 bases from J, with 19 bases in between. From germline, CDR1 is SGHRS and CDR2 YFSETQ.

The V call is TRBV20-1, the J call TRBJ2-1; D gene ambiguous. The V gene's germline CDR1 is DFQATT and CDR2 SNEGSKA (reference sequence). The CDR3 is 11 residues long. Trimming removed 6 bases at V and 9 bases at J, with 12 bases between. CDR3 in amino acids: CSAFVNREQFF. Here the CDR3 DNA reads TGCAGTGCCTTCGTAAATCGTGAGCAGTTCTTC.

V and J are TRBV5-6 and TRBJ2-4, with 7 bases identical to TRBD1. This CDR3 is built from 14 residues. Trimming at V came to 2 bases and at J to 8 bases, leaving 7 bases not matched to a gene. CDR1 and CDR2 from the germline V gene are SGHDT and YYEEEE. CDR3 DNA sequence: TGTGCCAGCAGCTTAACCGGGACAGTAGACATTCAGTACTTC. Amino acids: CASSLTGTVDIQYF.

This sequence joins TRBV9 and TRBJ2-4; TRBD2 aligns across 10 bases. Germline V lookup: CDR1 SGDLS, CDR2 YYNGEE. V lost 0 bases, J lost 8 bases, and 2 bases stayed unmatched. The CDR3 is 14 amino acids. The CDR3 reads CASSVGTSGDIQYF. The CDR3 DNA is TGTGCCAGCAGCGTAGGGACTAGCGGAGACATTCAGTACTTC.

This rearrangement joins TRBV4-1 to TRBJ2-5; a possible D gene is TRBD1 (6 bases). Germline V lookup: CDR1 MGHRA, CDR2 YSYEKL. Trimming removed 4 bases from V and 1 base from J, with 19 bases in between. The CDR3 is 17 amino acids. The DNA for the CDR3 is TGCGCCAGCAGCCCCCTTGATAGGGGGTCCGTCCAAGAGACCCAGTACTTC. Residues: CASSPLDRGSVQETQYF.

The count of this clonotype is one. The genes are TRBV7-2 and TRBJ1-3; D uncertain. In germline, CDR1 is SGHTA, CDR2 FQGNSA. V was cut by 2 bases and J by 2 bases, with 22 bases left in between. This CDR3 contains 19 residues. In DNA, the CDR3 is TGTGCCAGCAGCTTAAGGGAGGGTGCATTAGATTTCCCTGGAAACACCATATATTTT. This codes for CASSLREGALDFPGNTIYF.

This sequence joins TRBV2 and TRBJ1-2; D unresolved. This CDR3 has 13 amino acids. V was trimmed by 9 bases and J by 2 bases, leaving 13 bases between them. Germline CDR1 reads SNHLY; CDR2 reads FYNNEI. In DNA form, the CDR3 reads TGTGCCAGTTGGACCGCACCGAACTATGGCTACACCTTC. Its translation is CASWTAPNYGYTF.

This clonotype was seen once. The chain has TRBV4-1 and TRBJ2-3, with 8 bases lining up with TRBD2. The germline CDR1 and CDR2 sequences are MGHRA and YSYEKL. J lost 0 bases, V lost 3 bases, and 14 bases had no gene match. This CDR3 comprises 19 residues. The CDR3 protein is CASSHRVAGKSVSTDTQYF. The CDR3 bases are TGCGCCAGCAGCCACCGAGTAGCGGGGAAATCGGTTAGCACAGATACGCAGTATTTT.

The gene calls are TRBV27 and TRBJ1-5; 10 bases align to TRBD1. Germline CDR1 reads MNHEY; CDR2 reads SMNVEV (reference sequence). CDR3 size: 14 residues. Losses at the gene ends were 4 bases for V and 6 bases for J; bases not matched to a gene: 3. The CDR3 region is CASSWTGGFQPQHF. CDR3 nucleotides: TGTGCCAGCAGTTGGACAGGGGGTTTTCAGCCCCAGCATTTT.